Described below is a single T cell receptor beta chain sequence and its context. The antigen is unknown. Time point of the sample: blood 2 weeks post-SBRT. Noted treatment: 15 Gy SBRT to primary tumor, nephrectomy 4 weeks later. Clear cell pathology was present in this patient's renal cell carcinoma. This sample is drawn from a study of radiation and T cells in renal cell carcinoma. Study outcomes and limitations: From baseline, blood top tumor clonotypes peaked at 2 weeks post-radiation.

Only in-frame clones appear in the TCRdb table, and some are missing; sequencing was by immunoSEQ multiplex PCR. The sample comprises some 70,000 clones, around 80% of which are singletons, and nearly 6% rests with the top ten. This TCR came from a man aged 55-75 years with renal cell carcinoma. This specimen was blood, taken from a patient whose treatment included radiotherapy and nephrectomy.

The DNA of the CDR3 is TGTGCCAGCAGCGACACCGGCGGGAGAACCTACAATGAGCAGTTCTTC. Translation gives CASSDTGGRTYNEQFF. This chain links TRBV25-1 with TRBJ2-1, with TRBD2 matching 7 bases. The CDR3 contains 16 residues. V was clipped by 6 bases and J by 2 bases; unmatched bases: 10. Germline V gene sequence: CDR1 MGHDK, CDR2 SYGVNS.